The T cell receptor beta chain described here comes from a study of T cells expressing NK-cell markers. Turning to the study itself: Seven sequenced donors out of eight were HCMV-seropositive, one seronegative. Points from the study as a whole: Dominant NKG2C+ clonotypes were found to form about 1.0-7.5% of CD8+ T cells in over five donors.

A 5'RACE template switching approach incorporating UMIs was used to make TCR beta cDNA. TCRdb reworked the 5' RACE reads into one entry per CDR3 protein, no DNA. The data show approximately 380,000 distinct CDR3 sequences, and the top ten clones hold around 5.3%. The germline gives CDR1 SGHTA, CDR2 FQGNSA. This CDR3 has 16 amino acids. Turning to this clonotype: The antigen is unknown.

The chain combines TRBV7-2 with TRBJ2-1; TCRdb's D gene call, TRBD2, goes unchecked for lack of DNA. The receptor was isolated from a man aged 18 to 69 in good health. The sequenced sample was blood T cells: a sorted CD56 or NKG2C T cell subset, CD4+ or CD8+ T cells, or bulk PBMC T cells (not recorded which). CDR3 protein: CASSWDSRMRRNEQFF. The whole variable domain, filled in from reference TRBV7-2 and TRBJ2-1, reads GAGVSQSPSNKVTEKGKDVELRCDPISGHTALYWYRQSLGQGLEFLIYFQGNSAPDKSGLPSDRFSAERTGGSVSTLTIQRTQQEDSAVYLCASSWDSRMRRNEQFFGPGTRLTVL.